This TCR beta chain emerged from a study of blood T cell repertoires in COVID-19. Study overall: Samples representing acute and convalescent COVID-19 were sourced from the United States, Italy and Spain. Sources were T cells, B-cell-depleted T cells, or PBMCs; the material itself was cDNA or gDNA.

This clone appeared a few times. Under the authors' procedure: How many nucleated cells were present was estimated from reference gene primer amplification. Repertoires were generated with immunoSEQ multiplex PCR, while TCRdb's copy carries only in-frame clones and drops some. Clonal size and the V and J genes are those of that table, whereas D and trimming came from the DNA. Here the sample spans 95,000 to 150,000 clones, around 64% being singletons. Per the germline V gene, CDR1 is SGHRS and CDR2 is YFSETQ. This CDR3 is 14 amino acids long. Trimming removed 2 bases at V and 4 bases at J, with 12 bases between.

This chain links TRBV5-1 with TRBJ1-2; TRBD1 might be the D (6 bases). The sequence was collected from a human donor with acute or convalescent COVID-19. The donor label of this sample is uncertain. What was sequenced was peripheral blood. CDR3 protein: CASSLRRGVYGYTF. In DNA form, the CDR3 reads TGCGCCAGCAGCTTACGCAGGGGCGTCTATGGCTACACCTTC.